This entry lists 19 T cell receptor beta chains sequenced from one sample in a study of beta chain features in type 1 diabetes. What was sequenced were expressed TCRB transcripts, since all of the isolated RNA had been reverse transcribed. Generated by immunoSEQ multiplex PCR, the TCRdb table keeps only in-frame clones and is missing some. The sample includes hundreds of thousands of clones, 68% seen only once; the top ten take about 0.05%. The sample consisted of naive CD4+ T cells from blood. The receptors were sampled from a man aged 25 to 40 in good health.

This clone was detected only a few times. The rearrangement links TRBV7-2 to TRBJ2-3, with a possible D match to TRBD2 (5 bases). Trimming shortened V by 0 bases and J by 3 bases, and 7 bases separated the two germline ends. CDR3 length equals 14 residues. In germline, CDR1 is SGHTA, CDR2 FQGNSA. The CDR3 here is CASSLAGATDTQYF. CDR3 DNA: TGTGCCAGCAGCTTAGCGGGAGCAACAGATACGCAGTATTTT. The full variable domain, with the rest looked up from reference TRBV7-2 and TRBJ2-3, is GAGVSQSPSNKVTEKGKDVELRCDPISGHTALYWYRQSLGQGLEFLIYFQGNSAPDKSGLPSDRFSAERTGGSVSTLTIQRTQQEDSAVYLCASSLAGATDTQYFGPGTRLTVL.

V gene TRBV23-1 combines with J gene TRBJ2-5, with TRBD2 matching 7 bases. TRBV23-1 belongs to the ORF category, with a function that is uncertain. The CDR3 has 14 amino acids. V lost 4 bases, J lost 3 bases, and 5 bases stayed unmatched. The CDR3 loop is CASSPKGGEETQYF. CDR3 bases: TGCGCCAGCAGTCCCAAGGGAGGGGAAGAGACCCAGTACTTC.

This clone was counted only a few times. The J gene is TRBJ2-7, the V gene TRBV9; TRBD1 aligns across 11 bases. Germline V gene sequence: CDR1 SGDLS, CDR2 YYNGEE. The CDR3 spans 14 residues. Unmatched junction bases numbered 3, after V lost 4 bases and J lost 3 bases. The CDR3 loop is CASSFGTGGYEQYF. The CDR3 coding sequence is TGTGCCAGCAGCTTCGGGACAGGGGGCTACGAGCAGTACTTC.

This clone has only a few counts. The chain is built from TRBV29-1 and TRBJ2-1; D possibly corresponds to TRBD2 (7 bases). The V end was cut by 6 bases, the J end by 3 bases, with 12 bases between. Germline V gene sequence: CDR1 SQVTM, CDR2 ANQGSEA. The CDR3 runs to 13 residues. The CDR3 region is CSVGGLLYNEQFF. CDR3 in DNA: TGCAGCGTCGGGGGGCTGCTCTACAATGAGCAGTTCTTC.

The chain combines TRBV2 with TRBJ2-5; unclear D gene. The V and J ends lost 5 bases and 11 bases respectively, with 6 bases between them. CDR1 is SNHLY, CDR2 FYNNEI, per germline. The CDR3 loop spans 9 amino acids. CDR3: CASSRAQYF. DNA for the CDR3: TGTGCCAGCAGTCGGGCTCAGTACTTC. Full variable domain (remainder filled in from reference TRBV2 and TRBJ2-5): EPEVTQTPSHQVTQMGQEVILRCVPISNHLYFYWYRQILGQKVEFLVSFYNNEISEKSEIFDDQFSVERPDGSNFTLKIRSTKLEDSAMYFCASSRAQYFGPGTRLLVL.

The chain joins TRBV4-3 to TRBJ1-1; D may be TRBD1 (5 bases). The CDR3 is made up of 15 amino acids. CDR1 is LGHNA and CDR2 is YSLEER in the germline V gene. Between the trimmed V and J ends, which lost 1 base and 0 bases, there was a span of 9 bases. The CDR3 spells CASSQGGLLNTEAFF. The CDR3 DNA reads as TGCGCCAGCAGCCAAGGGGGACTACTGAACACTGAAGCTTTCTTT.

CDR3 protein: CATSSGQSNTGELFF. Here the CDR3 DNA reads TGTGCCACCAGCAGCGGACAGAGCAACACCGGGGAGCTGTTTTTT. The chain combines TRBV15 with TRBJ2-2; perhaps TRBD1 as D (6 bases). Trimming pared 3 bases from V and 2 bases from J, leaving 10 bases between. The CDR3 is 15 amino acids. CDR1 and CDR2 (germline): LNHNV, YYDKDF (reference sequence). Supplemented by reference TRBV15 and TRBJ2-2, the full variable domain reads DAMVIQNPRYQVTQFGKPVTLSCSQTLNHNVMYWYQQKSSQAPKLLFHYYDKDFNNEADTPDNFQSRRPNTSFCFLDIRSPGLGDTAMYLCATSSGQSNTGELFFGEGSRLTVL.

This chain connects TRBV25-1 to TRBJ2-2; 12 positions match TRBD2. The CDR3 consists of 14 residues. Germline-derived CDR1 and CDR2 are MGHDK and SYGVNS. V lost 5 bases, J lost 6 bases, and 1 base stayed unmatched. The CDR3 coding sequence is TGTGCCAGCAGTCTAGCGGGAGGGCCCGGGGAGCTGTTTTTT. Translated, it gives CASSLAGGPGELFF.

This clone was recorded a few times. The chain combines TRBV29-1 with TRBJ2-1; D call uncertain. The germline gives CDR1 SQVTM, CDR2 ANQGSEA. The CDR3 contains 13 residues. The V gene lost 4 bases and the J gene lost 4 bases, with 11 bases spanning the gap. In DNA, the CDR3 is TGCAGCGTTGGGCCGTTTCTTTACAATGAGCAGTTCTTC. It yields the protein CSVGPFLYNEQFF.

CDR3 coding DNA: TGTGCCAGCAGCTTAGATAGGGGTAAACACCCCCGGGAGACCCAGTACTTC. This sequence encodes CASSLDRGKHPRETQYF. The chain has TRBV11-2 and TRBJ2-5; tentative D call: TRBD1 (5 bases). This CDR3 comprises 17 residues. V lost 0 bases to trimming and J lost 5 bases, with 19 bases between them. The germline V gene has CDR1 SGHAT and CDR2 FQNNGV. Drawing the rest from reference TRBV11-2 and TRBJ2-5, the complete variable domain is EAGVAQSPRYKIIEKRQSVAFWCNPISGHATLYWYQQILGQGPKLLIQFQNNGVVDDSQLPKDRFSAERLKGVDSTLKIQPAKLEDSAVYLCASSLDRGKHPRETQYFGPGTRLLVL.

This chain joins TRBV9 and TRBJ2-1, with 9 bases fitting TRBD1. Trimming removed 3 bases from V and 4 bases from J; junction bases left unmatched: 5. Germline loops: CDR1 SGDLS, CDR2 YYNGEE. This CDR3 spans 15 amino acids. The CDR3 loop is CASSAQGQGYNEQFF. The CDR3 coding sequence is TGTGCCAGCAGCGCCCAGGGACAGGGTTACAATGAGCAGTTCTTC.

V usage is TRBV9 and J usage is TRBJ2-7; no clear D. Trimming cost V 4 bases and J 2 bases, with 13 bases left between them. Germline CDR1 is SGDLS and CDR2 is YYNGEE. The CDR3 covers 14 residues. CDR3 loop: CASSPNPTPYEQYF. The DNA for the CDR3 is TGTGCCAGCAGCCCTAACCCTACCCCCTACGAGCAGTACTTC.

The rearrangement uses TRBV29-1 and TRBJ2-3; TRBD1 might be the D (6 bases). CDR1 and CDR2 (germline): SQVTM, ANQGSEA. Trimming removed 6 bases at V and 4 bases at J, with 11 bases between. This CDR3 is built from 12 residues. The CDR3 DNA is TGCAGCGTGGTAGAGGGGGCAGATACGCAGTATTTT. Amino acid sequence: CSVVEGADTQYF.

The V call is TRBV29-1, the J call TRBJ2-5, with TRBD1 as a possible D gene (6 bases). The CDR3 consists of 12 residues. Germline V CDR1 and CDR2: SQVTM, ANQGSEA. V was trimmed by 7 bases and J by 5 bases, leaving 14 bases between them. The CDR3 loop reads CSAGRGGETQYF. In DNA form, the CDR3 reads TGCAGCGCCGGCAGGGGTGGGGAGACCCAGTACTTC.

This clone was counted only a few times. This sequence joins TRBV2 and TRBJ2-7; no reliable D call. Germline CDR1 is SNHLY and CDR2 is FYNNEI. The V gene lost 4 bases and the J gene lost 9 bases, with 10 bases spanning the gap. The CDR3 is made up of 11 amino acids. CDR3 residues: CASSALGGQYF. The CDR3 DNA follows: TGTGCCAGCAGTGCGCTCGGTGGGCAGTACTTC.

The chain is built from TRBV27 and TRBJ2-1; unclear D gene. This CDR3 region has 13 residues. Trimming removed 1 base at V and 4 bases at J, with 5 bases between. Germline CDR1 reads MNHEY; CDR2 reads SMNVEV (reference sequence). The CDR3 here is CASSLLGYNEQFF. Here the CDR3 DNA reads TGTGCCAGCAGTTTATTAGGGTACAATGAGCAGTTCTTC.

The chain has TRBV7-9 and TRBJ1-5; 8 bases fit TRBD1. The V gene end was trimmed by 5 bases and the J gene end by 5 bases; junction bases not matched to a gene: 5. The CDR3 loop spans 14 amino acids. Germline lookup yields CDR1 SEHNR and CDR2 FQNEAQ (reference sequence). This chain's CDR3 is CASSPQGAYQPQHF. The DNA for the CDR3 is TGTGCCAGCAGCCCCCAGGGGGCCTATCAGCCCCAGCATTTT.

The rearrangement links TRBV7-2 to TRBJ2-7; 7 nucleotides line up with TRBD1. The CDR3 contains 14 residues. V lost 4 bases and J lost 5; bases outside the gene matches: 8. Germline loops: CDR1 SGHTA, CDR2 FQGNSA. The CDR3: CASSSLTGFNEQYF. In DNA, the CDR3 is TGTGCCAGCAGCTCCTTGACAGGGTTCAACGAGCAGTACTTC. Full variable domain (remainder filled in from reference TRBV7-2 and TRBJ2-7): GAGVSQSPSNKVTEKGKDVELRCDPISGHTALYWYRQSLGQGLEFLIYFQGNSAPDKSGLPSDRFSAERTGGSVSTLTIQRTQQEDSAVYLCASSSLTGFNEQYFGPGTRLTVT.

This clone was found a few times. This sequence joins TRBV15 and TRBJ1-5; maybe TRBD1 (5 bases). Germline lookup yields CDR1 LNHNV and CDR2 YYDKDF (reference sequence). Between the trimmed V and J ends, which lost 3 bases and 8 bases, there was a span of 11 bases. The CDR3 covers 13 residues. The CDR3 DNA follows: TGTGCCACCAGCAGGTCCCCCAGGGAGCCCCAGCATTTT. It yields the protein CATSRSPREPQHF.